These 27 T cell receptor beta chains share one sample of origin, sequenced in a study of blood T cell repertoires in COVID-19. Method: immunoSEQ multiplex PCR; TCRdb's copy keeps in-frame clones and lacks some. The repertoire holds over 200,000 clones, with around 82% as singletons. Specimen: peripheral blood. The receptors were gathered from a man aged 45-65 years with active or convalescent COVID-19.

The V call is TRBV6-5, the J call TRBJ2-7, with D tentatively TRBD2 (6 bases). Germline-derived CDR1 and CDR2 are MNHEY and SVGAGI. Trimming pared 4 bases from V and 4 bases from J, leaving 14 bases between. The CDR3 covers 14 residues. The chain's CDR3 is CASSSGTRRYEQYF. CDR3 nucleotide sequence: TGTGCCAGCAGTTCCGGGACTCGAAGATACGAGCAGTACTTC.

The chain links TRBV10-3 to TRBJ2-7; TRBD1 is a possible D gene (5 bases). V was clipped by 2 bases and J by 3 bases, with 14 bases between them. Germline-derived CDR1 and CDR2 are ENHRY and SYGVKD. The CDR3 runs to 15 residues. In nucleotides, the CDR3 is TGTGCCATCAGTGAGGGTTTGGGGCGGTTCTACGAGCAGTACTTC. Translating it yields CAISEGLGRFYEQYF.

V is TRBV9 and J is TRBJ1-3; D might be TRBD1 (5 bases). V lost 3 bases and J 2 bases, leaving 15 bases between the germline ends. The length of the CDR3 is 16 residues. CDR1 is SGDLS and CDR2 is YYNGEE in the germline V gene. DNA for the CDR3: TGTGCCAGCAGCGCCCGTAGGGCACAGGCTGGAAACACCATATATTTT. It yields the protein CASSARRAQAGNTIYF.

V usage is TRBV19 and J usage is TRBJ1-5; 8 bases line up with TRBD1. Germline V gene lookup returns CDR1 LNHDA and CDR2 SQIVND (reference sequence). This CDR3 comprises 15 residues. The trim removed 3 bases at V and 7 bases at J, leaving 8 bases unmatched. The CDR3 nucleotides read TGTGCCAGTAGTATGTCCCGGGACAGGACGCAGCCCCAGCATTTT. Its protein is CASSMSRDRTQPQHF. The variable domain in full, with the rest retrieved from reference TRBV19 and TRBJ1-5, is DGGITQSPKYLFRKEGQNVTLSCEQNLNHDAMYWYRQDPGQGLRLIYYSQIVNDFQKGDIAEGYSVSREKKESFPLTVTSAQKNPTAFYLCASSMSRDRTQPQHFGDGTRLSIL.

The chain uses TRBV4-3 and TRBJ2-3; 13 bases match TRBD2. The germline V gene encodes CDR1 LGHNA and CDR2 YSLEER. Unmatched junction bases numbered 7, after V lost 1 base and J lost 6 bases. The CDR3 contains 17 residues. Here the CDR3 reads CASSQVWRGLAGDTQYF. The CDR3, as DNA: TGCGCCAGCAGCCAAGTTTGGCGGGGACTAGCGGGGGATACGCAGTATTTT.

The chain has TRBV6-5 and TRBJ1-1; 7 nucleotides agree with TRBD1. Germline CDR1 and CDR2: MNHEY and SVGAGI. The CDR3 loop spans 15 amino acids. Trimming cost V 4 bases and J 5 bases; bases outside gene matches: 10. The CDR3 DNA reads TGTGCCAGCAGTTTGACGAGACAGGGAAGAACTGAAGCTTTCTTT. Amino acids: CASSLTRQGRTEAFF.

The V call is TRBV7-3, the J call TRBJ1-5; 8 bases match TRBD1. The CDR3 runs to 15 residues. The V segment lost 6 bases and the J segment 7 bases; nucleotides outside the gene matches: 11. Germline V gene data show CDR1 as SGHTA and CDR2 as FQGTGA. DNA of the CDR3: TGTGCCAGCAGAGAAGGACAGGGAACGAGACAGCCCCAGCATTTT. It translates to CASREGQGTRQPQHF.

CDR3 sequence (DNA): TGTGCCAGCAGCCCCGACAGGCTAGAGACCCAGTACTTC. Translated, it gives CASSPDRLETQYF. The V gene is TRBV3-1 (or the pseudogene TRBV3-2), the J gene TRBJ2-5; possible D gene TRBD1, 6 bases. V was clipped by 4 bases and J by 4 bases, with 10 bases between them. The CDR3 covers 13 residues. The germline V gene encodes CDR1 LGHDT and CDR2 YNNKEL (reference sequence).

This CDR3 reads CASSPGGRDVGGPQHF. CDR3 DNA sequence: TGTGCCAGCAGCCCTGGGGGCAGGGATGTCGGAGGGCCCCAGCATTTT. The chain links TRBV9 to TRBJ1-5, with D possibly matching TRBD1 (6 bases). V gave up 4 bases and J gave up 9 bases, with 23 bases separating them. The CDR3 runs to 16 residues. The germline V gene has CDR1 SGDLS and CDR2 YYNGEE.

The chain links TRBV7-9 to TRBJ1-2, with TRBD1 as a possible D gene (6 bases). Trimming removed 5 bases at V and 8 bases at J, with 12 bases between. CDR1 SEHNR and CDR2 FQNEAQ come from the germline V gene (reference sequence). CDR3 length equals 12 residues. The CDR3 loop reads CASSGDKRGYTF. The CDR3 coding sequence is TGTGCCAGCAGCGGGGACAAGCGGGGCTACACCTTC.

This clone was recorded a few times. This chain links TRBV9 with TRBJ1-1; D remains unclear. Looked up from germline, CDR1 is SGDLS and CDR2 is YYNGEE. V lost 0 bases and J lost 0, with 9 bases in between. This CDR3 has 15 amino acids. This chain's CDR3 is CASSVASTLNTEAFF. CDR3 DNA sequence: TGTGCCAGCAGCGTAGCGAGCACTCTGAACACTGAAGCTTTCTTT.

V usage is TRBV4-1 and J usage is TRBJ1-1; weak D call: TRBD1 (6 bases). Trimming stripped 5 bases from V and 6 bases from J, with 16 bases between. CDR3 size: 14 residues. Germline V gene lookup returns CDR1 MGHRA and CDR2 YSYEKL. CDR3 region: CASSEYQGKSEAFF. DNA for the CDR3: TGCGCCAGCAGCGAATACCAGGGGAAGTCTGAAGCTTTCTTT.

This chain uses TRBV19 with TRBJ1-1; D is ambiguous. CDR3 size: 13 residues. V lost 3 bases to trimming and J lost 1 base, with 6 bases between them. Looked up from germline, CDR1 is LNHDA and CDR2 is SQIVND (reference sequence). CDR3 bases: TGTGCCAGTAGTATCGCAGAGAACACTGAAGCTTTCTTT. This translates into CASSIAENTEAFF.

V gene TRBV7-2 combines with J gene TRBJ2-7, with D perhaps matching TRBD1 (5 bases). Germline CDR1 and CDR2: SGHTA and FQGNSA. Trimming removed 1 base at V and 2 bases at J, with 12 bases between. The CDR3 is 15 residues long. The CDR3 DNA follows: TGTGCCAGCAGCTTAGTCGTCCAGACAGCCTACGAGCAGTACTTC. Protein sequence: CASSLVVQTAYEQYF.

This clone was observed a handful of times. The same CDR3 arises from other DNA sequences in this sample as well. The rearrangement links TRBV6-5 to TRBJ2-7; 13 nucleotides line up with TRBD2. V lost 6 bases to trimming and J lost 3 bases; unmatched junction nucleotides: 2. Germline V gene sequence: CDR1 MNHEY, CDR2 SVGAGI. There are 14 residues in the CDR3. The CDR3 region has the DNA TGTGCCAGCAGCCGGACTAGCGGGGGCTACGAGCAGTACTTC. Residues: CASSRTSGGYEQYF.

This clone appeared a single time. The sample holds other DNA sequences that translate to the same CDR3. The rearrangement joins TRBV6-5 to TRBJ1-6, with D possibly being TRBD1 (5 bases). The CDR3 has 16 amino acids. Germline-derived CDR1 and CDR2 are MNHEY and SVGAGI. V lost 2 bases and J 0 bases, leaving 8 bases between the germline ends. DNA of the CDR3: TGTGCCAGCAGTTACGGGGGGAGCTCCTATAATTCACCCCTCCACTTT. This gives the protein CASSYGGSSYNSPLHF.

The rearrangement uses TRBV5-1 and TRBJ2-1; the match to TRBD1 covers 10 bases. The ends lost 4 bases at V and 4 bases at J; junction bases unmatched: 5. Germline V gene sequence: CDR1 SGHRS, CDR2 YFSETQ. The CDR3 runs 15 residues. For the CDR3, the DNA is TGCGCCAGCAGCCAACGGACAGGGGGGTACAATGAGCAGTTCTTC. Translated: CASSQRTGGYNEQFF.

The chain is built from TRBV11-2 and TRBJ2-3, with D tentatively TRBD1 (6 bases). V was clipped by 0 bases and J by 3 bases, with 13 bases between them. Germline CDR1 is SGHAT and CDR2 is FQNNGV. The CDR3 spans 16 residues. The CDR3 sequence: CASSLDPQGATDTQYF. In nucleotides, the CDR3 is TGTGCCAGCAGCTTAGATCCACAGGGAGCTACAGATACGCAGTATTTT.

J is TRBJ2-1 and V is TRBV11-2, with TRBD2 matching over 8 bases. V shed 2 bases, J shed 6 bases, and the junction held 3 bases outside the gene matches. Germline V CDR1 and CDR2: SGHAT, FQNNGV. The CDR3 length is 14 residues. This CDR3 is CASSLRGGLNEQFF. The CDR3 region has the DNA TGTGCCAGCAGCTTACGGGGGGGCCTCAATGAGCAGTTCTTC. Full variable domain (outside the CDR3, taken from reference TRBV11-2 and TRBJ2-1): EAGVAQSPRYKIIEKRQSVAFWCNPISGHATLYWYQQILGQGPKLLIQFQNNGVVDDSQLPKDRFSAERLKGVDSTLKIQPAKLEDSAVYLCASSLRGGLNEQFFGPGTRLTVL.

This chain uses TRBV21-1 with TRBJ1-2; the D call of TRBD1 is as the table states it, not checked on the DNA. TRBV21-1 is tagged as a pseudogene. This CDR3 has 19 residues. The DNA of the CDR3 is TGTGCCAGCAGCAGTGGTTCCGGGACAGGGTACGAAGCTAACTATGGCTACACCTTC. Its protein product is CASSSGSGTGYEANYGYTF.

V and J are TRBV25-1 and TRBJ1-4; 9 bases fit TRBD1. CDR3 size: 16 residues. Per germline, CDR1 MGHDK and CDR2 SYGVNS. V shed 0 bases, J shed 6 bases, and the junction held 5 bases outside the gene matches. CDR3 nucleotide sequence: TGTGCCAGCAGTGAATATAGGGGACAGGGTTATGAAAAACTGTTTTTT. It yields the protein CASSEYRGQGYEKLFF.

The chain couples TRBV4-1 to TRBJ2-7; D is perhaps TRBD1 (6 bases). From germline, CDR1 is MGHRA and CDR2 YSYEKL. Trimming removed 1 base from V and 6 bases from J, with 13 bases in between. This CDR3 region has 14 residues. CDR3 region: CASSQGTGTLEQYF. The CDR3, as DNA: TGCGCCAGCAGCCAAGGAACAGGGACCCTCGAGCAGTACTTC.

The V gene is TRBV7-9, the J gene TRBJ2-3, with D possibly matching TRBD1 (6 bases). The CDR3 consists of 15 residues. The germline gives CDR1 SEHNR, CDR2 FQNEAQ (reference sequence). V was trimmed by 1 base and J by 0 bases, leaving 8 bases between them. Written as DNA, the CDR3 is TGTGCCAGCAGCTTAGGGACAGTTAGCACAGATACGCAGTATTTT. As protein: CASSLGTVSTDTQYF.

The chain uses TRBV12-3 or TRBV12-4 and TRBJ1-2, with D maybe TRBD1 (5 bases). The ends were cut back, 6 bases at V and 7 bases at J, with 15 bases in the middle. The CDR3 loop spans 13 amino acids. CDR3 residues: CASSSSGGFGYTF. CDR3 coding DNA: TGTGCCAGCAGCTCTTCGGGGGGATTTGGCTACACCTTC.

The count of this clone is one. The chain combines TRBV3-1 (or the pseudogene TRBV3-2) with TRBJ2-7, with D possibly TRBD1 on 5 matching bases. The CDR3 has 15 residues. Trimming left V 0 bases short and J 3 bases short, with 12 bases between. Germline lookup yields CDR1 LGHDT and CDR2 YNNKEL (reference sequence). The CDR3 spells CASSQDPGHVYEQYF. DNA for the CDR3: TGTGCCAGCAGCCAAGATCCAGGGCACGTCTACGAGCAGTACTTC.

This chain joins TRBV7-3 and TRBJ2-3; 10 bases align to TRBD2. The germline CDR1 and CDR2 sequences are SGHTA and FQGTGA. V trimming: 3 bases; J trimming: 5 bases; junction bases outside the gene matches: 5. The CDR3 is made up of 15 amino acids. CDR3 sequence (DNA): TGTGCCAGCAGCTTGAATCTAGCGGGGGTAGATACGCAGTATTTT. It yields the protein CASSLNLAGVDTQYF. Full variable domain (missing parts from reference TRBV7-3 and TRBJ2-3): GAGVSQTPSNKVTEKGKYVELRCDPISGHTALYWYRQSLGQGPEFLIYFQGTGAADDSGLPNDRFFAVRPEGSVSTLKIQRTERGDSAVYLCASSLNLAGVDTQYFGPGTRLTVL.

V usage is TRBV7-6 and J usage is TRBJ1-2; D unresolved. Looked up from germline, CDR1 is SGHVS and CDR2 is FNYEAQ. Trimming took off 4 bases at V and 9 bases at J, with 15 bases between the two ends. CDR3 size: 13 residues. In DNA form, the CDR3 reads TGTGCCAGCAGCTCTAATGGTCAAAGCCGCTACACCTTC. Amino acids: CASSSNGQSRYTF.